The entry that follows covers one T cell receptor (beta chain) sequence. The data originate from a study of control samples from healthy donors and cancer patients. Method: immunoSEQ multiplex PCR; TCRdb's copy keeps in-frame clones and lacks some. The data contain 80,000 to 100,000 clones, roughly 92% of them singletons. Material for sequencing was blood. This TCR was recovered from a human donor in good health. The donor label of this sample is uncertain.

The CDR3 loop is CASSQEIGGNTEAFF. The CDR3 region has the DNA TGCGCCAGCAGCCAAGAGATAGGGGGGAACACTGAAGCTTTCTTT. This chain connects TRBV4-3 to TRBJ1-1, with D perhaps matching TRBD1 (6 bases). This CDR3 is built from 15 residues. The germline gives CDR1 LGHNA, CDR2 YSLEER. V was pared by 0 bases and J by 1 base, with 9 bases between.